This TCR beta chain is from a study of technical replicates of blood from four donors. This CDR3 region has 14 residues. The V and J ends lost 4 bases and 5 bases, in that order; junction bases with no gene match: 4. Germline V gene lookup returns CDR1 SEHNR and CDR2 FQNEAQ (reference sequence). Data came from immunoSEQ multiplex PCR; TCRdb stores just in-frame clones and leaves some out. The table has about 80,000 clones, 95% to 98% seen once; the top ten hold over 0.15%. Sequencing was performed on T cells isolated from PBMCs. The V gene is TRBV7-9, the J gene TRBJ1-5; 8 nucleotides line up with TRBD1. This TCR was recovered from a human donor in good health. The CDR3 DNA reads TGTGCCAGCAGCTCCGGACAGGGCGATCAGCCCCAGCATTTT. Its translation is CASSSGQGDQPQHF.